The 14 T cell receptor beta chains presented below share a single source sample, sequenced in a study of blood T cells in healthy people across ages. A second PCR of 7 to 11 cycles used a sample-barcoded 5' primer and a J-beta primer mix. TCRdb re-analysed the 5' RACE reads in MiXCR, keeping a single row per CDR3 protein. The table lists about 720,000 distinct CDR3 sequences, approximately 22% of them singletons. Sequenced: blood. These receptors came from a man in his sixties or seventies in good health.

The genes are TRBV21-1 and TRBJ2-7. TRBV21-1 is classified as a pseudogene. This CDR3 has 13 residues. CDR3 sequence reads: CASSKSWYYEQYF. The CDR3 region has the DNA TGTGCCAGCAGCAAAAGTTGGTACTACGAGCAGTACTTC.

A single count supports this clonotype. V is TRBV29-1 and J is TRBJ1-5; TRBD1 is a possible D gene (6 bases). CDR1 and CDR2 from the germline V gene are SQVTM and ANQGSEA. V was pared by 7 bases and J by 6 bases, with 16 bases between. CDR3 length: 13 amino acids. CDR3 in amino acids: CSAIQGGSQPQHF. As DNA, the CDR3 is TGCAGCGCCATACAGGGAGGGAGTCAGCCCCAGCATTTT.

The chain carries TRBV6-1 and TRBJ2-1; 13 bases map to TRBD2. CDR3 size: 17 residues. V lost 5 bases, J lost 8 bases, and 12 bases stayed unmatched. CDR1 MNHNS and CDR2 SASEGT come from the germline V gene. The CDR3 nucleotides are TGTGCCAGCAGTCGTACTAGCGGGGGGGCCTTTGGGTATGAGCAGTTCTTC. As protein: CASSRTSGGAFGYEQFF.

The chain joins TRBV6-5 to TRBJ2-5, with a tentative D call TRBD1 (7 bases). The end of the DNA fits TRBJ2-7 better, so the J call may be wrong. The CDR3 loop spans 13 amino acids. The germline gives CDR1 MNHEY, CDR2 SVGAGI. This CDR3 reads CATRSGGGYEQYV. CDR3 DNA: TGTGCCACACGCTCAGGGGGAGGCTACGAGCAGTACGTC.

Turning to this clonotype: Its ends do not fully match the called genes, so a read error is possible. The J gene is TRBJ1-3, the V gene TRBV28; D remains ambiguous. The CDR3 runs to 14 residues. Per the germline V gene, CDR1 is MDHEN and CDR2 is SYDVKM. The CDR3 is CASRPTLGGNAIYF. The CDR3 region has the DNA TGTGCCAGCAGGCCCACCTTGGGTGGAAACGCCATATATTTT.

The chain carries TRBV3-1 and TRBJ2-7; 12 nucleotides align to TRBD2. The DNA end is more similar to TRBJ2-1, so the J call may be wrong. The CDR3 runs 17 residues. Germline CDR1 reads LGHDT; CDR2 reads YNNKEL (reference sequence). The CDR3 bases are TGTGCCAGCAGCCAGTCCCTCGGACTAGCGGGGCGGGAAGAGCAGTTCTTC. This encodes CASSQSLGLAGREEQFF.

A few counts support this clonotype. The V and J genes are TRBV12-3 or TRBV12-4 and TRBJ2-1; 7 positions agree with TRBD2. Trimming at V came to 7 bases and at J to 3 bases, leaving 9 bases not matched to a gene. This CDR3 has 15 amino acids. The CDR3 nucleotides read TGTGCCAGCATTTCGGTGGGAGGGAGCTACAATGAGCAGTTCTTC. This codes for CASISVGGSYNEQFF.

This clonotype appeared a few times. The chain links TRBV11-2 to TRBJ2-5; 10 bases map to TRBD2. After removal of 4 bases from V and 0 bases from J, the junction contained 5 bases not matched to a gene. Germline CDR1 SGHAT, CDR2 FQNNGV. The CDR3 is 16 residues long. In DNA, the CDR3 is TGTGCCAGCAGCTCACCCCTAGCGGGGGACCAAGAGACCCAGTACTTC. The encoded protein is CASSSPLAGDQETQYF.

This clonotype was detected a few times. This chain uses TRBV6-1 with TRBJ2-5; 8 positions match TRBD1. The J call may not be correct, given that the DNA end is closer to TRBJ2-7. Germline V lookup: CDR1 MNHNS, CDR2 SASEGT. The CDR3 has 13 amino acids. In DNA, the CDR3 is TGTGCCAGCAGTAGGACAGGGTCCTACGAGCAGTACGTC. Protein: CASSRTGSYEQYV.

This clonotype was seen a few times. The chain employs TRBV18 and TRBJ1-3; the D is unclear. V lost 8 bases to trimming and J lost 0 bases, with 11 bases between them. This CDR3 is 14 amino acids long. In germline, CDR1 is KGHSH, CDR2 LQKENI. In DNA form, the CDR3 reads TGTGCCAGCGCCAGTGCTAACTCTGGAAACACCATATATTTT. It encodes CASASANSGNTIYF.

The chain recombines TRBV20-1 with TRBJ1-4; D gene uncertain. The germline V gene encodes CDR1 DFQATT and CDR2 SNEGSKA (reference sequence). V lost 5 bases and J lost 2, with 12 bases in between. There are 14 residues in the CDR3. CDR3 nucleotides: TGCAGTGCTGAGGTGGAACAGACTAATGAAAAACTGTTTTTT. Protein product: CSAEVEQTNEKLFF.

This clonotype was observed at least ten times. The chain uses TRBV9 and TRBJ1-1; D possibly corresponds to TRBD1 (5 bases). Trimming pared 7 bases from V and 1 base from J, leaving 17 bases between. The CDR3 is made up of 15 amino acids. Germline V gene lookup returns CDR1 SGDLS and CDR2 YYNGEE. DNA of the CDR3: TGTGCCAGCTCCCGGGGAGGGGACGGGAACACTGAAGCTTTCTTT. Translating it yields CASSRGGDGNTEAFF.

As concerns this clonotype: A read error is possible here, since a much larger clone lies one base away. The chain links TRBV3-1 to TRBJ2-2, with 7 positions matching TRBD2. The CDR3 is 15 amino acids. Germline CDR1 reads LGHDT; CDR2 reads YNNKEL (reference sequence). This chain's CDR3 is CASSQELARTGELLF. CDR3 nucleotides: TGTGCCAGCAGCCAAGAACTAGCGCGTACCGGGGAGCTGCTTTTT.

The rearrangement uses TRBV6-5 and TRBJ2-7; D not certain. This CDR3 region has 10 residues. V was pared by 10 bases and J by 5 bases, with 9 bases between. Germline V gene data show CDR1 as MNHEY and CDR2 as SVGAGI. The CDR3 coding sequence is TGTGCCAACTTACCGCACGAGCAGTACGTC. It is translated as CANLPHEQYV.